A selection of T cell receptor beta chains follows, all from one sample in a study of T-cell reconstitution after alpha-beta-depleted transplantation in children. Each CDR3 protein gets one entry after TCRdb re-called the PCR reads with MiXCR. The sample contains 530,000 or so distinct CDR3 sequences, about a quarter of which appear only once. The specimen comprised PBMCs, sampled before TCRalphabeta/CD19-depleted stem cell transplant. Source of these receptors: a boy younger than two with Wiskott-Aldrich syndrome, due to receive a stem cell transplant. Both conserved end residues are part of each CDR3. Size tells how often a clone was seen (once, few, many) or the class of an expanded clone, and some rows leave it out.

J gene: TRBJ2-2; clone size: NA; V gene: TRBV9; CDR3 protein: CASSRGLAGALGGELFF
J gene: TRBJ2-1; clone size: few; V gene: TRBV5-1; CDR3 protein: CASAETGGSYNEQFF
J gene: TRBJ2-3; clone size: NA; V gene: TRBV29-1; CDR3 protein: CSVETNRGDTQYF
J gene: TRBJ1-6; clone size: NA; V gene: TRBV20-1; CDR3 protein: CSASRDYNSPLHF
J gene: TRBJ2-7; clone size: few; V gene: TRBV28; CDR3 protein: CASRPPTRGGYEQYF
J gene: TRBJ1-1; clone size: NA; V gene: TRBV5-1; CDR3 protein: CASSLAGGVRRTEAFF
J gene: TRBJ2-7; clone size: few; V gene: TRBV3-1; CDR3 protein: CASSQGDRGLYEQYF
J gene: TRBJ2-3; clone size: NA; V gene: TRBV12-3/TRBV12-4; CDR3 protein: CASRSSGSTDTQYF
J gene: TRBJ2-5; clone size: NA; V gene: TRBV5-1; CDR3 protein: CASSFSLADKETQYF
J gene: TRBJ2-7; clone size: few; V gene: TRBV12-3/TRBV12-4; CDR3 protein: CAGRDRLSGGKYEQYF
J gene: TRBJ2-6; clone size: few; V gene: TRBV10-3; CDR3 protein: CAISGSSGSLNVLTF
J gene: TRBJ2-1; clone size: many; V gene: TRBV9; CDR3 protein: CASSGSEQFF
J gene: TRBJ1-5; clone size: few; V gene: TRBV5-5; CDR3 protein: CASSLPVDQPQHF
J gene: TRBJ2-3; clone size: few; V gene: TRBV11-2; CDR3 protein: CASGGSGRVDTQYF
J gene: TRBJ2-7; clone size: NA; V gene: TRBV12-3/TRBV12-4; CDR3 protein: CASSPRRVDSSYEQYF
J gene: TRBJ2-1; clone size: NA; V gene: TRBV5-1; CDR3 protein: CASSPSVIYNEQFF
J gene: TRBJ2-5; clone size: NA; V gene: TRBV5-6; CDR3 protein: CASSLKRGRGWETQYF
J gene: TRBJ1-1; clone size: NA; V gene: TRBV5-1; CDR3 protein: CASSLTGVEAFF
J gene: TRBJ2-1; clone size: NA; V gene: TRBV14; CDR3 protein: CASSQFPSLREQFF
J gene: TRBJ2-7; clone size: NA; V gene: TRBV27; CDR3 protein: CASRRGSGRDYEQYF
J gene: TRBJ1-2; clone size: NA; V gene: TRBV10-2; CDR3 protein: CASRDRGLWYGYTF
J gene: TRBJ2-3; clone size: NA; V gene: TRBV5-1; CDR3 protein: CASSPRTSGSIADTQYF
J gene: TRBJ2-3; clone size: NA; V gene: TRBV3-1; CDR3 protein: CASSQDPTSGGADTQYF
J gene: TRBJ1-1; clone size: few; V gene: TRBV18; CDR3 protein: CASSPPSGVVTEAFF
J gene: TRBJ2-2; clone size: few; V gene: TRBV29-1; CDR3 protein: CSASLIAATGELFF
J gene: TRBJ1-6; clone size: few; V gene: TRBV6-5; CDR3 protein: CASSYSKGLPLHF
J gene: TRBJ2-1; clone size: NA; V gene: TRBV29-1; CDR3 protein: CSVARRLASNEQFF
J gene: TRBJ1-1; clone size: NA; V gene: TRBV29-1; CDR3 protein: CSVRGLARTEAFF
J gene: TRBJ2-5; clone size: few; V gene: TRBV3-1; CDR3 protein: CASSKRASGTQETQYF
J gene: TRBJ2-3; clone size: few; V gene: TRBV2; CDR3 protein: CASRRDTPPDTQYF
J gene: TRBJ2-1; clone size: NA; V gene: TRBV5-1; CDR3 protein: CASSLVAWDDYNEQFF
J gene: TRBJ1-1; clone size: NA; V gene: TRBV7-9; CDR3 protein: CASSLPRQGDEAFF
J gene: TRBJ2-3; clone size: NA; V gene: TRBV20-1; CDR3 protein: CSAPDMGADTQYF
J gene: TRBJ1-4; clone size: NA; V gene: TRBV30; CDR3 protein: CAWSKTSHEKLFF
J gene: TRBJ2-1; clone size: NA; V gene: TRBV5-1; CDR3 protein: CASSLVAGRGNNEQFF
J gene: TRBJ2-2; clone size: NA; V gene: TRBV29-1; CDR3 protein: CSVVSEPNTGELFF
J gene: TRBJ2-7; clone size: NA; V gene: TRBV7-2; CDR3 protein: CASSLAGGRMGEQYF
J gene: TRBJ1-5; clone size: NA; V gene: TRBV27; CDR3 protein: CASRVRGNQPQHF
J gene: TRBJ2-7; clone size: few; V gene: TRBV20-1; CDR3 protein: CSAGRARGYEQYF
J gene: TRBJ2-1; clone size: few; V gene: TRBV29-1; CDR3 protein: CSVGGTLSKGEQFF
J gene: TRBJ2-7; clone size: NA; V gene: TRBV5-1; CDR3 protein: CASSLAGQRDEQYF
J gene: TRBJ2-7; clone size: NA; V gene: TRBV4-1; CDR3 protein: CASSQGTSGSTYEQYF
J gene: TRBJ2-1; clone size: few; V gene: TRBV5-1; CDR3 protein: CASSLGPLGNEQFF
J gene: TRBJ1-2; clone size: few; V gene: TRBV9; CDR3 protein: CASRDSGRGNGYTF
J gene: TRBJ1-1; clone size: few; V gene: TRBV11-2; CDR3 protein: CASSLARGSRNTEAFF